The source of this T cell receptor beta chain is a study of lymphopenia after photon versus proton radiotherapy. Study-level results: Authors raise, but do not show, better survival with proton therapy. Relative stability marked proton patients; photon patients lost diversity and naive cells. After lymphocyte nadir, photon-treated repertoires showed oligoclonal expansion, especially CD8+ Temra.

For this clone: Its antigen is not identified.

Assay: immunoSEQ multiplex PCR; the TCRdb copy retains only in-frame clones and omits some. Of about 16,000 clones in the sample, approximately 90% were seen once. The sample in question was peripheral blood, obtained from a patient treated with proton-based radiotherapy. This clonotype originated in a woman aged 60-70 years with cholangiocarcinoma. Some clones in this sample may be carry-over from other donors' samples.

This CDR3 reads CASSLVRWAGASTDTQYF. CDR3 bases: TGTGCCAGCAGCTTAGTAAGGTGGGCGGGGGCCAGCACAGATACGCAGTATTTT. The chain links TRBV7-2 to TRBJ2-3; maybe TRBD2 (7 bases). The CDR3 is 18 amino acids. Germline CDR1 and CDR2: SGHTA and FQGNSA. V shed 1 base and J shed 0 bases, with 17 bases lying between them.